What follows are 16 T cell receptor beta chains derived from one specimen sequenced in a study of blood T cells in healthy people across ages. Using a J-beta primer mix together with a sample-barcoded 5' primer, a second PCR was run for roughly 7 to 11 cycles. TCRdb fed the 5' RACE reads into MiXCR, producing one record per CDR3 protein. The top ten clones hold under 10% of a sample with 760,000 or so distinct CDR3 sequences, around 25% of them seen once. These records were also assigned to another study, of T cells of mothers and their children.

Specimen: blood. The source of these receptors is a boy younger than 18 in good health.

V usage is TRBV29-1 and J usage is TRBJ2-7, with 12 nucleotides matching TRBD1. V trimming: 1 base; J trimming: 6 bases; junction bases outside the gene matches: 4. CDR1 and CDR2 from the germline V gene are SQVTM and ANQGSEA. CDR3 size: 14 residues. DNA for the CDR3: TGCAGCGTTGAAGTTGGGGACAGGGGGCGCGAGCAGTACTTC. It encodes CSVEVGDRGREQYF.

The CDR3 protein is CASSLGGKHSPLHF. CDR3 bases: TGTGCCAGCAGCTTAGGGGGGAAGCATTCACCCCTCCACTTT. The rearrangement links TRBV7-2 to TRBJ1-6; TRBD1 is a possible D gene (5 bases). In germline, CDR1 is SGHTA, CDR2 FQGNSA. V lost 1 base, J lost 8 bases, and 9 bases lay in between. The CDR3 is 14 residues long.

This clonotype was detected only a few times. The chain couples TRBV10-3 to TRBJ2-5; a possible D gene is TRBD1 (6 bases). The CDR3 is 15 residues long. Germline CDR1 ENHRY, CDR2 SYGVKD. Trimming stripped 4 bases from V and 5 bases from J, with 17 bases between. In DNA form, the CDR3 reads TGTGCCATCAGTGGGCGTGGAAGGCAGGGGGAGACCCAGTACTTC. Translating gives CAISGRGRQGETQYF.

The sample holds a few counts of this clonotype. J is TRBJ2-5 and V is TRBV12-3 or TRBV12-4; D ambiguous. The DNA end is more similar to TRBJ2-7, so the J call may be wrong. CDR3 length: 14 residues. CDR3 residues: CASSKTGEAYEQYF. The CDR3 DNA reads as TGTGCCAGCAGTAAGACTGGGGAAGCCTACGAGCAGTACTTC.

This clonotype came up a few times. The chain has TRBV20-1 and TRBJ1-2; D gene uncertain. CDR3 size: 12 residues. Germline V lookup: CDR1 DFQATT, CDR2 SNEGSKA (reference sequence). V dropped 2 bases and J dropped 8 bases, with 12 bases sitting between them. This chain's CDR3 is CSARLRPEGYTF. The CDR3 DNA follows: TGCAGTGCTAGATTGAGACCGGAGGGCTACACCTTC.

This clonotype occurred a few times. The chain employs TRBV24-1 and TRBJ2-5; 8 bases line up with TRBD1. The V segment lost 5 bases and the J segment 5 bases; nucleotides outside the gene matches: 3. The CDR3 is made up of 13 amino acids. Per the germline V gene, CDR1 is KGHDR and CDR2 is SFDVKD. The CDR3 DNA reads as TGTGCCACCAGTGGACAGGGGATTGAGACCCAGTACTTC. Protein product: CATSGQGIETQYF.

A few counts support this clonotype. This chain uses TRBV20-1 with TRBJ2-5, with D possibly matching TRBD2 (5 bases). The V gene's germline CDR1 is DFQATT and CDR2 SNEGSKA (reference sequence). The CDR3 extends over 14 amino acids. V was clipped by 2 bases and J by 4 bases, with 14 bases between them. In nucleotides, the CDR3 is TGCAGTGCTAGACCCCTTTCTGCGGGAGAGACCCAGTACTTC. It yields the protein CSARPLSAGETQYF.

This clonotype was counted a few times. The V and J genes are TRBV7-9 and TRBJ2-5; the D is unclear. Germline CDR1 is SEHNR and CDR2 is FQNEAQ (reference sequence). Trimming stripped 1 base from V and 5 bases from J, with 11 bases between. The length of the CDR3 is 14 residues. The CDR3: CASSLEVPQETQYF. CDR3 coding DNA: TGTGCCAGCAGCTTAGAAGTTCCCCAGGAGACCCAGTACTTC.

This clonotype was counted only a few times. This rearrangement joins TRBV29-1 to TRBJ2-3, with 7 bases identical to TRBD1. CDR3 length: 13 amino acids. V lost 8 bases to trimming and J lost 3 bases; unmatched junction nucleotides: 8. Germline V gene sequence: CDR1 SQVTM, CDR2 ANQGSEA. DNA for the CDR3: TGCAGCTCGACAGGGCGGGTTACAGATACGCAGTATTTT. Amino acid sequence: CSSTGRVTDTQYF.

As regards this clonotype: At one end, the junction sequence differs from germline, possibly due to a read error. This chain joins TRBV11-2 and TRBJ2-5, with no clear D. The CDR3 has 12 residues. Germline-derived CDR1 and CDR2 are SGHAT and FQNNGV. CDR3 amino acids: CASSRDQNEPFF. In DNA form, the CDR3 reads TGTGCCAGCAGCCGAGACCAGAATGAGCCGTTCTTC. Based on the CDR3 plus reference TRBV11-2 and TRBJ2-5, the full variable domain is EAGVAQSPRYKIIEKRQSVAFWCNPISGHATLYWYQQILGQGPKLLIQFQNNGVVDDSQLPKDRFSAERLKGVDSTLKIQPAKLEDSAVYLCASSRDQNEPFFGPGTRLLVL.

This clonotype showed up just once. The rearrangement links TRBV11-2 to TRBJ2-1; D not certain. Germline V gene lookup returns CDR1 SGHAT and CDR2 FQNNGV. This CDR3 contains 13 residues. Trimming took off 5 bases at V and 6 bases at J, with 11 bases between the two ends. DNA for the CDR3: TGTGCCAGCAGCCCGTCAGTTGGCAATGAGCAGTTCTTC. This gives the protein CASSPSVGNEQFF.

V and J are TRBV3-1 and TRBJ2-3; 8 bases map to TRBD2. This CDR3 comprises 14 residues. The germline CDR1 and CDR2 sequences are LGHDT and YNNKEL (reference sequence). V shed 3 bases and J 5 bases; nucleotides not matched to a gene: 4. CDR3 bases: TGTGCCAGCAGCCACCGGGGGGGACAAGATACGCAGTATTTT. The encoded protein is CASSHRGGQDTQYF.

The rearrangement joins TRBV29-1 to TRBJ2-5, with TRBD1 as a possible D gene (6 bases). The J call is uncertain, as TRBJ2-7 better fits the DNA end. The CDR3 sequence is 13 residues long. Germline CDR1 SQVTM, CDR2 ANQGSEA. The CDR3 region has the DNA TGCAGCGCCAGGAAACAGGGTTACGACGAGCAGTACTTC. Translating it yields CSARKQGYDEQYF.

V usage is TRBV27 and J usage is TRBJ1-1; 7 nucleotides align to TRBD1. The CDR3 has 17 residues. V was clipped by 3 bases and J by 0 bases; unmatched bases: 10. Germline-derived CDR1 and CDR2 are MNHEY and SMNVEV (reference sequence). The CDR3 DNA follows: TGTGCCAGCAGTTTCGCCCCGGGACAGAGCTTGAACACTGAAGCTTTCTTT. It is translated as CASSFAPGQSLNTEAFF.

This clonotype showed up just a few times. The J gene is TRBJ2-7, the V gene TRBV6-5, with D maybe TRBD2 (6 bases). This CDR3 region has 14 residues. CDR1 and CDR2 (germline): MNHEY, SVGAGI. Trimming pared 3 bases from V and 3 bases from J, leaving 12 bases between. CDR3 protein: CASSYFGGGYEQYF. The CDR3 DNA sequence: TGTGCCAGCAGTTATTTCGGGGGAGGCTACGAGCAGTACTTC.

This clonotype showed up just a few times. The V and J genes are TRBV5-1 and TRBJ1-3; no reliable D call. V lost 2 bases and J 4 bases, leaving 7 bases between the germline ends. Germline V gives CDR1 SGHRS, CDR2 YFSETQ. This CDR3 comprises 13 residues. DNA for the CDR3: TGCGCCAGCAGCTTAAGCGACGGAAACACCATATATTTT. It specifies CASSLSDGNTIYF.